This passage covers 21 T cell receptor beta chains from one sample sequenced in a study of T cell responses to AZD1222 COVID-19 vaccine. Profiling relied on immunoSEQ multiplex PCR, and the TCRdb table lists in-frame clones only, not all of them. The sample yields 200,000 or so clones, 90% to 95% seen once. Source: peripheral blood, taken on day 0 of AZD1222 vaccination. These receptors all come from an adult in good health.

This chain connects TRBV7-9 to TRBJ2-7; D perhaps matches TRBD1 (5 bases). The V end lost 0 bases, the J end lost 3 bases, and 9 bases lay between the germline ends. This CDR3 is built from 14 residues. The germline V gene encodes CDR1 SEHNR and CDR2 FQNEAQ (reference sequence). The CDR3 DNA sequence: TGTGCCAGCAGCTTAGCCGCAGGGTACTACGAGCAGTACTTC. This encodes CASSLAAGYYEQYF.

The rearrangement links TRBV5-1 to TRBJ2-7; the D gene is possibly TRBD2 (6 bases). Trimming shortened V by 4 bases and J by 6 bases, and 17 bases separated the two germline ends. The CDR3 extends over 14 amino acids. The germline gives CDR1 SGHRS, CDR2 YFSETQ. The chain's CDR3 is CASSPSAGFSEQYF. CDR3 sequence (DNA): TGCGCCAGCAGCCCCTCGGCGGGATTCAGCGAGCAGTACTTC.

The chain combines TRBV19 with TRBJ1-5; 9 positions agree with TRBD1. This CDR3 region has 16 residues. CDR1 is LNHDA and CDR2 is SQIVND in the germline V gene (reference sequence). The V gene end was trimmed by 5 bases and the J gene end by 5 bases; junction bases not matched to a gene: 10. The CDR3, as DNA: TGTGCCAGTAGTGTTCCGGGACAGGGTCGGTATCAGCCCCAGCATTTT. It translates to CASSVPGQGRYQPQHF.

V and J are TRBV6-5 and TRBJ1-3; TRBD1 matches 12 bases. From germline, CDR1 is MNHEY and CDR2 SVGAGI. V shed 8 bases, J shed 3 bases, and the junction held 2 bases outside the gene matches. There are 14 residues in the CDR3. CDR3 protein: CASGDRGLGNTIYF. In nucleotides, the CDR3 is TGTGCCAGCGGGGACAGGGGGCTTGGAAACACCATATATTTT.

This clone was seen a single time. J is TRBJ2-1 and V is TRBV2, with D possibly being TRBD1 (5 bases). V dropped 6 bases and J dropped 2 bases, with 11 bases sitting between them. The germline gives CDR1 SNHLY, CDR2 FYNNEI. The CDR3 is 14 amino acids. The CDR3 is CASSNRLAYNEQFF. CDR3 nucleotide sequence: TGTGCCAGCAGCAACAGGCTCGCCTACAATGAGCAGTTCTTC.

The rearrangement uses TRBV29-1 and TRBJ2-7; D is ambiguous. Germline V gives CDR1 SQVTM, CDR2 ANQGSEA. CDR3 length: 12 residues. With 0 bases removed from V and 7 bases from J, the gap between germline ends came to 10 bases. CDR3 bases: TGCAGCGTTGAAGATAGGGAAGGTGAGCAGTACTTC. Residues: CSVEDREGEQYF.

The V gene is TRBV7-6, the J gene TRBJ1-5; TRBD1 might be the D (5 bases). V was clipped by 1 base and J by 3 bases, with 22 bases between them. The CDR3 is made up of 19 amino acids. From germline, CDR1 is SGHVS and CDR2 FNYEAQ. The CDR3: CASSLGSGVGVPHNQPQHF. The CDR3 DNA is TGTGCCAGCAGCTTAGGAAGTGGGGTAGGGGTCCCCCACAATCAGCCCCAGCATTTT. Looking up the rest from reference TRBV7-6 and TRBJ1-5 gives the full variable domain: GAGVSQSPRYKVTKRGQDVALRCDPISGHVSLYWYRQALGQGPEFLTYFNYEAQQDKSGLPNDRFSAERPEGSISTLTIQRTEQRDSAMYRCASSLGSGVGVPHNQPQHFGDGTRLSIL.

The V gene is TRBV19, the J gene TRBJ2-5, with 9 bases aligning to TRBD1. CDR3 length: 14 amino acids. J was trimmed by 5 bases and V by 6 bases; bases with no gene match: 7. The germline V gene encodes CDR1 LNHDA and CDR2 SQIVND (reference sequence). The CDR3 DNA reads as TGTGCCAGTAGAACTAGGACAGGGGAGGAGACCCAGTACTTC. Translation gives CASRTRTGEETQYF.

Here the CDR3 reads CATSDPVEGGEKLFF. The CDR3 DNA sequence: TGTGCCACCAGTGACCCAGTCGAGGGTGGGGAAAAACTGTTTTTT. The V gene is TRBV24-1, the J gene TRBJ1-4; D unclear. This CDR3 region has 15 residues. Trimming cost V 4 bases and J 8 bases, with 16 bases left between them. Germline CDR1 KGHDR, CDR2 SFDVKD.

This clone is medium-sized by share. The gene calls are TRBV6-5 and TRBJ1-6; possibly TRBD1 for D (5 bases). Looked up from germline, CDR1 is MNHEY and CDR2 is SVGAGI. This CDR3 contains 14 residues. V dropped 5 bases and J dropped 9 bases, with 14 bases sitting between them. CDR3 bases: TGTGCCAGCAGTACCGGGACTCCAGGTTCACCCCTCCACTTT. Protein product: CASSTGTPGSPLHF.

The chain carries TRBV5-1 and TRBJ2-7; 9 positions agree with TRBD1. The CDR3 extends over 14 amino acids. V lost 4 bases, J lost 3 bases, and 5 bases stayed unmatched. From germline, CDR1 is SGHRS and CDR2 YFSETQ. The CDR3 DNA follows: TGCGCCAGCAGCCCTACAGGGGGCAGCTACGAGCAGTACTTC. It translates to CASSPTGGSYEQYF.

The gene calls are TRBV7-8 and TRBJ1-6; TRBD1 matches 7 bases. This CDR3 is 19 amino acids long. Germline values: CDR1 SGHVS, CDR2 FQNEAQ. After removal of 2 bases from V and 0 bases from J, the junction contained 10 bases not matched to a gene. This CDR3 is CASSLRTYRGASYNSPLHF. CDR3 DNA sequence: TGTGCCAGCAGCTTACGAACTTACAGGGGTGCCTCCTATAATTCACCCCTCCACTTT.

The gene calls are TRBV2 and TRBJ1-4; 9 nucleotides match TRBD1. Trimming removed 6 bases from V and 6 bases from J; junction bases left unmatched: 8. Germline CDR1 reads SNHLY; CDR2 reads FYNNEI. This CDR3 is 15 amino acids long. For the CDR3, the DNA is TGTGCCAGCAGGGAAAACAGGGGGCGCGATGAAAAACTGTTTTTT. It yields the protein CASRENRGRDEKLFF.

V is TRBV3-1 (or the pseudogene TRBV3-2) and J is TRBJ1-3; no reliable D call. V was clipped by 4 bases and J by 2 bases, with 9 bases between them. The CDR3 spans 14 residues. CDR1 and CDR2 from the germline V gene are LGHDT and YNNKEL (reference sequence). The CDR3 region has the DNA TGTGCCAGCAGCCTCCGGACGGCTGGAAACACCATATATTTT. It specifies CASSLRTAGNTIYF.

The chain links TRBV2 to TRBJ2-2; 9 bases match TRBD1. The germline CDR1 and CDR2 sequences are SNHLY and FYNNEI. Trimming cost V 5 bases and J 7 bases; bases outside gene matches: 5. The CDR3 covers 14 residues. CDR3 bases: TGTGCCAGCAGTCTGGGACAGGGCTACGGGGAGCTGTTTTTT. Residues: CASSLGQGYGELFF.

The chain joins TRBV18 to TRBJ2-7, with 8 nucleotides matching TRBD1. The germline CDR1 and CDR2 sequences are KGHSH and LQKENI. The J segment lost 4 bases and the V segment lost 6 bases, leaving 5 bases of the junction unmatched. The CDR3 consists of 13 residues. The CDR3 reads CASSTGQGYEQYF. In DNA form, the CDR3 reads TGTGCCAGCTCCACCGGACAGGGTTACGAGCAGTACTTC. Complete variable domain (other parts from reference TRBV18 and TRBJ2-7): NAGVMQNPRHLVRRRGQEARLRCSPMKGHSHVYWYRQLPEEGLKFMVYLQKENIIDESGMPKERFSAEFPKEGPSILRIQQVVRGDSAAYFCASSTGQGYEQYFGPGTRLTVT.

The CDR3: CASSRASGMGETQYF. In DNA, the CDR3 is TGCGCCAGCAGCCGCGCTAGCGGGATGGGAGAGACCCAGTACTTC. V usage is TRBV4-1 and J usage is TRBJ2-5; the match to TRBD2 covers 9 bases. In germline, CDR1 is MGHRA, CDR2 YSYEKL. This CDR3 contains 15 residues. V was clipped by 4 bases and J by 4 bases; unmatched bases: 7.

The chain uses TRBV12-3 or TRBV12-4 and TRBJ1-2; D gene uncertain. V lost 4 bases to trimming and J lost 0 bases, with 3 bases between them. This CDR3 is 12 amino acids long. CDR3 sequence (DNA): TGTGCCAGCAGTTACACTAACTATGGCTACACCTTC. Its protein product is CASSYTNYGYTF.

The chain carries TRBV18 and TRBJ2-3; possibly TRBD1 or TRBD2 for D (5 bases each). The germline V gene encodes CDR1 KGHSH and CDR2 LQKENI. Trimming left V 0 bases short and J 1 base short, with 11 bases between. CDR3 length: 16 amino acids. CDR3 sequence: CASSPPGQGGTDTQYF. The CDR3 DNA reads as TGTGCCAGCTCACCACCGGGGCAGGGAGGCACAGATACGCAGTATTTT.

Worth noting for this clone: This sample also contains other DNA sequences that code for the same CDR3. The V call is TRBV7-2, the J call TRBJ1-5; D is undetermined. With 3 bases removed from V and 4 bases from J, the gap between germline ends came to 7 bases. The germline gives CDR1 SGHTA, CDR2 FQGNSA. The CDR3 sequence is 13 residues long. This CDR3 reads CASSLVGNQPQHF. CDR3 bases: TGTGCCAGCAGCTTGGTCGGTAATCAGCCCCAGCATTTT.

The rearrangement joins TRBV27 to TRBJ2-1; D not resolved. The V gene's germline CDR1 is MNHEY and CDR2 SMNVEV (reference sequence). This CDR3 has 14 residues. V lost 7 bases to trimming and J lost 0 bases, with 10 bases between them. The CDR3 spells CASTPVSSYNEQFF. CDR3 DNA: TGTGCCAGCACCCCCGTGAGCTCCTACAATGAGCAGTTCTTC.